This T cell receptor (beta chain) originates from a study of type 1 and type 2 diabetes patients. Diabetic patients met standard criteria for type 1 or type 2 diabetes. Roughly 10 milliliters of peripheral blood were drawn from each donor. The PCR template was genomic DNA. A primer set of 30 forward and 13 reverse primers amplified the CDR3. TCRdb analysed the multiplex PCR reads with MiXCR anew, one entry per CDR3 protein. Of about 250,000 distinct CDR3 sequences listed, over 45% are singletons. Germline V lookup: CDR1 GTSNPN, CDR2 SVGIG (reference sequence). This CDR3 has 13 amino acids. V trimming: 4 bases; J trimming: 7 bases; junction bases outside the gene matches: 7.

The clonotype was recovered from a man between 18 and 29 years old with type 2 diabetes. Sequenced input: peripheral blood mononuclear cells (PBMCs). The chain joins TRBV30 to TRBJ1-2, with 9 bases aligning to TRBD1. The CDR3: CAWTPQQGAGYTF. The CDR3 DNA sequence: TGTGCCTGGACTCCTCAACAGGGGGCTGGCTACACCTTC.